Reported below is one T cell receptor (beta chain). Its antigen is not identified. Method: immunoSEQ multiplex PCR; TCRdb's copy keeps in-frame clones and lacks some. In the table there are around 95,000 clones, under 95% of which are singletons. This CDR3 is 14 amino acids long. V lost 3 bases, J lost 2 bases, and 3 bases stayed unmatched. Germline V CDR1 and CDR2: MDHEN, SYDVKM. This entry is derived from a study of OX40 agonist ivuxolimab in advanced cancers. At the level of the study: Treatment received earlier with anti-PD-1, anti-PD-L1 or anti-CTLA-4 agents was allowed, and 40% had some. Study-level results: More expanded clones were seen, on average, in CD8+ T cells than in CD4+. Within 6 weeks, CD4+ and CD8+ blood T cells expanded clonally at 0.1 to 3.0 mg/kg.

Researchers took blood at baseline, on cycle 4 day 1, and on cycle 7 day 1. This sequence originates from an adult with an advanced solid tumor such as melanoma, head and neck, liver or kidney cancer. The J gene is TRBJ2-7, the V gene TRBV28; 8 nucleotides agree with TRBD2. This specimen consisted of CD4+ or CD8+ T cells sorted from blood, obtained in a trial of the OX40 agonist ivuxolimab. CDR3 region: CASSFNGRAYEQYF. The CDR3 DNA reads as TGTGCCAGCAGTTTTAACGGGAGGGCCTACGAGCAGTACTTC.